The clone carrying this T cell receptor (beta chain) was counted many times. The antigen is unknown. The data were obtained in a study of early T cells in non-severe SARS-CoV-2 infection. Study at large: Sequencing of bulk RNA from unsorted whole blood was done, without chain pairing. Broader study findings: Sequences matched to VDJdb favored anti-spike CD8 responses, while private and CD4 specificities were missed.

Trimming shortened V by 6 bases and J by 1 base, and 15 bases separated the two germline ends. Looked up from germline, CDR1 is SGHVS and CDR2 is FQNEAQ. This CDR3 spans 15 amino acids. TCRdb redid the calling of the 5' RACE reads with MiXCR, one entry per CDR3 protein. Altogether roughly 26,000 distinct CDR3 sequences are present, 4.5% to 5.5% being singletons, with the ten largest covering 3% to 4.5%. The sequenced sample consisted of whole blood. The clonotype comes from an adult who was a healthcare worker with PCR-confirmed SARS-CoV-2 infection or an uninfected control (not recorded which). The genes are TRBV7-8 and TRBJ1-1; no firm D call. Here the CDR3 reads CASRPRWRENTEAFF. The CDR3 coding sequence is TGTGCCAGCAGACCGCGGTGGAGGGAGAACACTGAAGCTTTCTTT. Full variable domain (missing parts from reference TRBV7-8 and TRBJ1-1): GAGVSQSPRYKVAKRGQDVALRCDPISGHVSLFWYQQALGQGPEFLTYFQNEAQLDKSGLPSDRFFAERPEGSVSTLKIQRTQQEDSAVYLCASRPRWRENTEAFFGQGTRLTVV.